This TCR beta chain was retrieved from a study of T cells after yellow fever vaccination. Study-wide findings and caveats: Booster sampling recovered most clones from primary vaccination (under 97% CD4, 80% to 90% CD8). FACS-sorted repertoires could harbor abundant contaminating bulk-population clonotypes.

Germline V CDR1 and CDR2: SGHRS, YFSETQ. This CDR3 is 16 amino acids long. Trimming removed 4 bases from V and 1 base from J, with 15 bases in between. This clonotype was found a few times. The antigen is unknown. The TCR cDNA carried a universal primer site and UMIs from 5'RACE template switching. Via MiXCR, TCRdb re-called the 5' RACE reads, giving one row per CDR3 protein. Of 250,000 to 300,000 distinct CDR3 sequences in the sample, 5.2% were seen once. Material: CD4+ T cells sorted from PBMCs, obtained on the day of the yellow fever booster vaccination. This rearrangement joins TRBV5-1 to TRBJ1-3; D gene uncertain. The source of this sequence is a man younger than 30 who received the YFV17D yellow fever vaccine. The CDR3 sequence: CASSQTPSRSGNTIYF. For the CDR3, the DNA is TGCGCCAGCAGCCAGACCCCCAGCCGGTCTGGAAACACCATATATTTT. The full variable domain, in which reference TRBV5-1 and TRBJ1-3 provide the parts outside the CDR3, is KAGVTQTPRYLIKTRGQQVTLSCSPISGHRSVSWYQQTPGQGLQFLFEYFSETQRNKGNFPGRFSGRQFSNSRSEMNVSTLELGDSALYLCASSQTPSRSGNTIYFGEGSWLTVV.